This T cell receptor (beta chain) was captured by sequencing in a study of response to subunit inactivated influenza vaccine. Study results and caveats: The authors proposed limited new T cell recruitment per seasonal influenza vaccination.

One entry per CDR3 protein, called by TCRdb with MiXCR from the RT-PCR reads. The table shows 540,000 or so distinct CDR3 sequences, with 10% to 15% occurring only once. Trimming took 3 bases from V and 1 from J; bases not matched to a gene: 10. From germline, CDR1 is SGHRS and CDR2 YFSETQ. The CDR3 spans 17 residues. This clonotype was detected only a few times. The antigen is not known. The J gene is TRBJ2-4, the V gene TRBV5-1; TRBD1 agrees at 7 bases. The sequencing here drew on PBMCs from blood, taken 40 to 50 days after vaccination. This TCR was sampled from a man between 50 and 59 years old who received an inactivated influenza vaccine. The CDR3 DNA reads as TGCGCCAGCAGCTCCCGGACAGGCCAATATGCCAAAAACATTCAGTACTTC. It specifies CASSSRTGQYAKNIQYF.